The present TCR delta chain was sequenced within a study of gamma-delta T cells after stem cell transplantation. TCRdb re-called the RT-PCR reads via CATT. The table includes approximately 2,700 delta-chain clones, under 25% detected once. V lost 1 base and J 4 bases, leaving 12 bases between the germline ends. The CDR3 is 14 amino acids. CDR1 is GEAIGNYY and CDR2 is EKD in the germline V gene. A word on this clone: The mismatch at residue 6 between this DNA's translation and the TCRdb protein of a much larger clone likely reflects a read error; the protein shown is translated from the DNA.

Sample: gamma-delta T cells. This TCR was sampled from a human donor. It is not recorded whose cells these are; they may come from a transplant donor. The J gene is TRDJ1, the V gene TRDV2; TRDD3 is a possible D gene (5 bases). CDR3 nucleotide sequence: TGTGCCTGTGACACACAGGGGGTGCGCGATAAACTCATCTTT. It translates to CACDTQGVRDKLIF.